The clone carrying this T cell receptor beta chain came up a few times. Using immunoSEQ multiplex PCR, the repertoire was profiled, and TCRdb retains in-frame clones only, with some absent. The data hold roughly 190,000 clones, with 82% observed a single time. This record belongs to a study of blood T cell repertoires in COVID-19. Germline loops: CDR1 SGHDN, CDR2 FVKESK. CDR3 length: 14 residues. With 6 bases clipped from V and 1 base from J, the junction kept 2 bases outside the gene matches. J is TRBJ2-2 and V is TRBV14, with 7 bases lining up with TRBD1. The receptor's source is a woman in her sixties or seventies with acute COVID-19. What was sequenced was PBMCs or T cells enriched from blood (not recorded which). The CDR3 region has the DNA TGTGCCAGCAGTCGACAGGGGAACACCGGGGAGCTGTTTTTT. Translated, it gives CASSRQGNTGELFF.